This TCR beta chain was documented in a study of cytomegalovirus exposure and HLA in healthy donors. With 60 Vbeta and 13 Jbeta primers, the PCR was carried out. The repertoire was sequenced with immunoSEQ multiplex PCR; TCRdb's copy has only in-frame clones and lacks some. This table has over 120,000 clones, less than 10% appearing once. There are 18 residues in the CDR3. From germline, CDR1 is SGHTA and CDR2 FQGTGA. Trimming took 5 bases from V and 4 from J; bases not matched to a gene: 9. The donors comprised healthy bone marrow donors. Sequencing input: PBMCs. The rearrangement uses TRBV7-3 and TRBJ2-6; 12 bases match TRBD1. The sequence was obtained from a man between 50 and 59 years old in good health and CMV-seronegative. The CDR3 bases are TGTGCCAGCAGCACGTCGGGACAGGGGGCGGGCGGGGCCAACGTCCTGACTTTC. Its translation: CASSTSGQGAGGANVLTF.